Only one count was recorded for the clone carrying this T cell receptor (beta chain). The sample originates from a study of blood T cell repertoires in COVID-19. The table came from immunoSEQ multiplex PCR; TCRdb's copy has only in-frame clones and leaves some out. The sample yields around 220,000 clones, 82% seen once. Enrollment of patients from Seattle took place during active infection, with longitudinal follow-up. Per the germline V gene, CDR1 is SGHRS and CDR2 is YFSETQ. This CDR3 region has 16 residues. Trimming left V 3 bases short and J 6 bases short, with 20 bases between. The chain carries TRBV5-1 and TRBJ2-3; D is perhaps TRBD2 (6 bases). The specimen sequenced was peripheral blood. The sequence was obtained from a woman older than 75 with COVID-19, enrolled during active disease. The CDR3, as DNA: TGCGCCAGCAGCTCTGAAGTCGCGGGATCGGTGGATACGCAGTATTTT. Its protein is CASSSEVAGSVDTQYF.